Shown below are 2 T cell receptor beta chains from a single sample sequenced in a study of molecular identifiers for immune sequencing clone quantification. TCRdb re-analysed the PCR reads in MiXCR, keeping a single row per CDR3 protein. Among 490,000 or so distinct CDR3 sequences, around 23% were seen once, and the ten largest hold over 0.6%. Material for sequencing was naive CD8+ T cells from blood, with Jurkat cell RNA spiked in. Subset described: FACS-sorted CD8+CD4-CCR7+CD45RA+ naive T cells. Receptor source: a human donor in good health. Some libraries in this study had Jurkat cell RNA spiked in.

Worth noting for this clonotype: It may be a read error: a sequence one base away is much more abundant. This rearrangement joins TRBV7-6 to TRBJ1-1; 7 bases map to TRBD1. The CDR3 length is 15 residues. Germline CDR1 reads SGHVS; CDR2 reads FNYEAQ. Trimming removed 5 bases from V and 1 base from J; junction bases left unmatched: 7. The CDR3 bases are TGTGCCAGCAGCCCCCCCGGGACAGCGAACACTGAAGCTTTCTTT. Translating it yields CASSPPGTANTEAFF.

In its sample, this clonotype was seen a few times. The chain joins TRBV5-8 to TRBJ2-5, with 15 bases that match TRBD2. The V and J ends lost 4 bases and 0 bases, in that order; junction bases with no gene match: 7. CDR1 and CDR2 from the germline V gene are SGHTS and YDEGEE. This CDR3 is 18 amino acids long. CDR3 DNA: TGTGCCAGCAGCCCGGGACTAGCGGGGGGACCCTACCAAGAGACCCAGTACTTC. This gives the protein CASSPGLAGGPYQETQYF.